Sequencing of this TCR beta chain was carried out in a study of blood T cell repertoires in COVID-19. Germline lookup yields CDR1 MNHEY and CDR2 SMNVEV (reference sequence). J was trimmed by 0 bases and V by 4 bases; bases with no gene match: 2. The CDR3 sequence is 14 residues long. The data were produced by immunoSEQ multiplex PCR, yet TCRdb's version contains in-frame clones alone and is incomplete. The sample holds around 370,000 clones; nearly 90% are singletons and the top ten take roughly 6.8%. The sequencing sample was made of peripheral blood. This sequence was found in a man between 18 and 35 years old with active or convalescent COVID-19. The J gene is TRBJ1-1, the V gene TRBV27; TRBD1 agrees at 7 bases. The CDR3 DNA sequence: TGTGCCAGCAGTTGGGACAGCATGAACACTGAAGCTTTCTTT. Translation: CASSWDSMNTEAFF.